This is a list of T cell receptor beta chains from one sample in a study of memory CD4+ T cells and cytomegalovirus serostatus. Sequenced by immunoSEQ multiplex PCR; TCRdb stores in-frame clones only, minus some. The sample consists of 35,000 to 50,000 clones, roughly 79% of them appearing once. Sequenced: memory CD4+ T cells from blood. The receptors here all came from an adult in good health and CMV-seronegative. Both conserved end residues are part of each CDR3. The D gene is left open where the match is weak. Size values are once, few and many counts, or a class for expanded clones, and some rows have none.

abundance: .
j_gene: TRBJ2-5
d_gene: .
v_gene: TRBV14
CDR3aa: CASSRQLQETQYF
CDR3nt: TGTGCCAGCAGTCGACAGCTTCAAGAGACCCAGTACTTC

abundance: .
j_gene: TRBJ1-5
d_gene: TRBD1
v_gene: TRBV6-1
CDR3aa: CASSPGGGSNQPQHF
CDR3nt: TGTGCCAGCAGTCCAGGGGGGGGGAGCAATCAGCCCCAGCATTTT

abundance: once
j_gene: TRBJ2-2
d_gene: TRBD2
v_gene: TRBV13
CDR3aa: CASSRPGGAITGELFF
CDR3nt: TGTGCCAGCAGCCGACCCGGGGGGGCTATCACCGGGGAGCTGTTTTTT

abundance: .
j_gene: TRBJ1-1
d_gene: .
v_gene: TRBV7-9
CDR3aa: CASSAPGSHTEAFF
CDR3nt: TGTGCCAGCAGCGCCCCGGGGTCCCACACTGAAGCTTTCTTT

abundance: .
j_gene: TRBJ2-3
d_gene: TRBD2
v_gene: TRBV7-2
CDR3aa: CASSPLAGARTDTQYF
CDR3nt: TGTGCCAGCAGCCCTCTAGCGGGAGCCCGCACAGATACGCAGTATTTT

abundance: .
j_gene: TRBJ2-2
d_gene: .
v_gene: TRBV15
CDR3aa: CATSRGSLSSGELFF
CDR3nt: TGTGCCACCAGCAGAGGAAGCCTTTCGTCCGGGGAGCTGTTTTTT

abundance: .
j_gene: TRBJ2-2
d_gene: .
v_gene: TRBV5-4
CDR3aa: CASSLKNSRVGAGELFF
CDR3nt: TGTGCCAGCAGCTTAAAAAATAGCAGGGTTGGCGCCGGGGAGCTGTTTTTT

abundance: .
j_gene: TRBJ1-1
d_gene: .
v_gene: TRBV7-8
CDR3aa: CASSPGTFNTEAFF
CDR3nt: TGTGCCAGCAGCCCCGGGACCTTCAACACTGAAGCTTTCTTT

abundance: .
j_gene: TRBJ1-2
d_gene: TRBD1
v_gene: TRBV30
CDR3aa: CAWSLYTGDTVGYTF
CDR3nt: TGTGCCTGGAGTTTGTACACAGGGGACACCGTCGGCTACACCTTC

abundance: .
j_gene: TRBJ2-5
d_gene: .
v_gene: TRBV5-1
CDR3aa: CASNPGRGLGAETQYF
CDR3nt: TGCGCCAGCAACCCAGGACGGGGGCTAGGGGCGGAGACCCAGTACTTC

abundance: .
j_gene: TRBJ2-1
d_gene: .
v_gene: TRBV5-1
CDR3aa: CASGGRGDNEQFF
CDR3nt: TGCGCCAGCGGGGGGCGGGGAGACAATGAGCAGTTCTTC

abundance: .
j_gene: TRBJ2-3
d_gene: TRBD1
v_gene: TRBV7-2
CDR3aa: CASSRFARTGGADTQYF
CDR3nt: TGTGCCAGCAGCCGCTTTGCCAGGACAGGGGGCGCAGATACGCAGTATTTT

abundance: .
j_gene: TRBJ2-6
d_gene: .
v_gene: TRBV5-1
CDR3aa: CASSLESGVGANVLTF
CDR3nt: TGCGCCAGCAGCTTAGAGTCAGGGGTCGGGGCCAACGTCCTGACTTTC

abundance: .
j_gene: TRBJ2-7
d_gene: TRBD1
v_gene: TRBV6-5
CDR3aa: CASSSSAGQGAYEQYF
CDR3nt: TGTGCCAGCAGTTCCTCAGCGGGACAGGGGGCCTACGAGCAGTACTTC

abundance: .
j_gene: TRBJ1-2
d_gene: .
v_gene: TRBV29-1
CDR3aa: CSVDGSRGYGYTF
CDR3nt: TGCAGCGTTGATGGGAGCAGGGGCTATGGCTACACCTTC

abundance: .
j_gene: TRBJ2-2
d_gene: .
v_gene: TRBV4-1
CDR3aa: CASSQAGGQNTGELFF
CDR3nt: TGCGCCAGCAGCCAAGCGGGGGGACAGAACACCGGGGAGCTGTTTTTT

abundance: .
j_gene: TRBJ1-5
d_gene: .
v_gene: TRBV18
CDR3aa: CASSPQGNSNQPQHF
CDR3nt: TGTGCCAGCTCACCGCAGGGGAACTCCAATCAGCCCCAGCATTTT

abundance: .
j_gene: TRBJ1-2
d_gene: .
v_gene: TRBV2
CDR3aa: CASRPTFLAYGYTF
CDR3nt: TGTGCCAGCAGACCGACATTTCTTGCCTATGGCTACACCTTC

abundance: .
j_gene: TRBJ1-2
d_gene: TRBD1
v_gene: TRBV5-1
CDR3aa: CASSYRDRDGYTF
CDR3nt: TGCGCCAGCAGCTACCGGGACAGGGATGGCTACACCTTC

abundance: few
j_gene: TRBJ1-1
d_gene: .
v_gene: TRBV18
CDR3aa: CASEGQLNTEAFF
CDR3nt: TGTGCCAGCGAAGGACAGCTGAACACTGAAGCTTTCTTT

abundance: once
j_gene: TRBJ2-3
d_gene: TRBD2
v_gene: TRBV6-1
CDR3aa: CASLASGVSTDTQYF
CDR3nt: TGTGCCAGCTTGGCTAGCGGGGTTAGCACAGATACGCAGTATTTT

abundance: .
j_gene: TRBJ1-5
d_gene: .
v_gene: TRBV29-1
CDR3aa: CSVGEGNQPQHF
CDR3nt: TGCAGCGTTGGGGAGGGGAATCAGCCCCAGCATTTT

abundance: .
j_gene: TRBJ2-5
d_gene: .
v_gene: TRBV7-2
CDR3aa: CASSRTVNQETQYF
CDR3nt: TGTGCCAGCAGCCGGACAGTAAACCAAGAGACCCAGTACTTC

abundance: .
j_gene: TRBJ2-7
d_gene: .
v_gene: TRBV2
CDR3aa: CASSNPGGPYEQYF
CDR3nt: TGTGCCAGCAGCAACCCCGGGGGCCCCTACGAGCAGTACTTC

abundance: .
j_gene: TRBJ2-7
d_gene: .
v_gene: TRBV7-2
CDR3aa: CASSHAIGAEQYF
CDR3nt: TGTGCCAGCAGCCATGCTATAGGAGCCGAGCAGTACTTC

abundance: .
j_gene: TRBJ1-1
d_gene: .
v_gene: TRBV2
CDR3aa: CASSGGTVNTEAFF
CDR3nt: TGTGCCAGCAGCGGGGGGACGGTGAACACTGAAGCTTTCTTT

abundance: .
j_gene: TRBJ2-7
d_gene: TRBD2
v_gene: TRBV4-1
CDR3aa: CASSQGLAVSYEQYF
CDR3nt: TGCGCCAGCAGCCAAGGACTAGCGGTTTCCTACGAGCAGTACTTC

abundance: .
j_gene: TRBJ2-7
d_gene: .
v_gene: TRBV5-6
CDR3aa: CASSRLGSSYEQYF
CDR3nt: TGTGCCAGCAGCCGTCTCGGCAGCTCCTACGAGCAGTACTTC

abundance: few
j_gene: TRBJ1-6
d_gene: .
v_gene: TRBV14
CDR3aa: CASSRGWDSPLHF
CDR3nt: TGTGCCAGCAGCCGGGGGTGGGATTCACCCCTCCACTTT

abundance: .
j_gene: TRBJ2-2
d_gene: .
v_gene: TRBV9
CDR3aa: CASSVNTGELFF
CDR3nt: TGTGCCAGCAGCGTGAACACCGGGGAGCTGTTTTTT

abundance: .
j_gene: TRBJ1-2
d_gene: TRBD1
v_gene: TRBV7-9
CDR3aa: CASSKGGHLSNYGYTF
CDR3nt: TGTGCCAGCAGTAAAGGGGGCCACCTATCTAACTATGGCTACACCTTC

abundance: once
j_gene: TRBJ1-2
d_gene: .
v_gene: TRBV7-2
CDR3aa: CASSTHGRLGYGYTF
CDR3nt: TGTGCCAGCAGCACACACGGAAGGTTGGGGTATGGCTACACCTTC

abundance: .
j_gene: TRBJ1-2
d_gene: .
v_gene: TRBV13
CDR3aa: CASSLEGMAWGYTF
CDR3nt: TGTGCCAGCAGCTTAGAGGGCATGGCCTGGGGCTACACCTTC